These T cell receptor beta chains were read from a single sample in a study of shared clonotypes between healthy human individuals. TCRdb keeps only in-frame clones here, not all; method: immunoSEQ multiplex PCR. This sample has hundreds of thousands of clones, with around 90% found just once. Sequenced sample: naive CD8+ T cells sorted from blood. The receptors come from a man aged 25-40 years in good health. The conserved cysteine and the conserved F or W are not part of the CDR3 here. Each record gives: J gene, V gene, CDR3 protein.

TRBJ1-2 TRBV6-1 ASSARTGASYGYT
TRBJ2-3 TRBV30 AWSVRAGVLDTQY
TRBJ2-7 TRBV27 ASSSIFQTGENYEQY
TRBJ1-1 TRBV15 ATSTTGTGNTEAF
TRBJ2-7 TRBV6-1 ASSPGHSSYEQY
TRBJ2-3 TRBV29-1 SVEGVLGTDTQY
TRBJ1-4 TRBV5-1 ASSPRGGADLAEKLF
TRBJ2-7 TRBV7-9 ASSFSGRTSYEQY
TRBJ1-4 TRBV7-9 ASEGATNEKLF
TRBJ1-5 TRBV11-2 ASSLDSYSNQPQH
TRBJ1-2 TRBV2 ASSDQGPYGYT
TRBJ1-2 TRBV29-1 SVEPGQGALNYT
TRBJ2-3 TRBV12-5 ASGFADGPSTDTQY
TRBJ2-1 TRBV7-9 ASSPQGVYNEQF
TRBJ2-7 TRBV27 ASSLRGPSYEQY
TRBJ2-2 TRBV6-5 ASSYYRAGELF
TRBJ2-1 TRBV6-5 ASSYSGDEQF
TRBJ1-5 TRBV25-1 ASSETGQNNQPQH
TRBJ2-7 TRBV15 ATSRGGTYEQY
TRBJ2-7 TRBV27 ASSQTSGNYEQY
TRBJ2-6 TRBV10-3 AISERPASGANVLT
TRBJ2-2 TRBV27 ASGGLAPTGELF
TRBJ1-2 TRBV27 ASSPLDREKAYT
TRBJ2-1 TRBV9 ASSVGGTSGRTDSYNEQF
TRBJ2-3 TRBV14 APSGALSTDTQY
TRBJ2-3 TRBV27 ASSLFGSVRQDQDTQY
TRBJ2-7 TRBV7-9 ASSLASGGYEQY
TRBJ1-5 TRBV30 AWSGSSGYSNQPQH
TRBJ2-3 TRBV28 ASSLRLAGLNKY
TRBJ2-7 TRBV29-1 SACGQGAYEQY
TRBJ2-1 TRBV27 ASSLSAHNEQF
TRBJ1-4 TRBV21-1 ASSNLIKSGTGGAGLTNEKLF
TRBJ2-7 TRBV4-2 ASSQEGRAGYEQY
TRBJ2-1 TRBV27 ASSLYSVAVAVEQF
TRBJ2-3 TRBV7-3 ASSRTGLAGRGTDTQY
TRBJ2-7 TRBV4-3 ASSQDPETGYEQY
TRBJ2-7 TRBV7-9 ASSSPRGQGSYEQY
TRBJ2-6 TRBV5-1 ASSLWGLDSGANVLT
TRBJ1-1 TRBV28 ASSPPGTEAF
TRBJ2-1 TRBV27 ASSLGRSSYNEQF
TRBJ2-5 TRBV14 ARNPDGQETQY
TRBJ1-5 TRBV28 ASSHYGTGGNQPQH
TRBJ1-3 TRBV6-1 ASSESLTTGGIGNTIY
TRBJ2-7 TRBV20-1 SANGADTPN
TRBJ1-1 TRBV9 ASSTWDRAAEAF
TRBJ2-5 TRBV19 ASSMWTGRQETQY
TRBJ2-5 TRBV29-1 SVEMRDRGQLTQY
TRBJ1-3 TRBV15 ATSSRPNSVSSGNTIY
TRBJ2-1 TRBV6-1 ASFSRQRVYNEQF
TRBJ2-7 TRBV2 ASSPGQGLYEQY
TRBJ2-7 TRBV27 ASSPISPLGGGPGSYEQY
TRBJ1-3 TRBV30 AWSLGSGNTIY
TRBJ2-3 TRBV19 ASSPWTSGRGTADTQY
TRBJ2-3 TRBV5-4 ASSLRTSTDTQY
TRBJ2-7 TRBV7-6 ASSLDGQGSDEQY
TRBJ2-3 TRBV27 ASRGTSGTERTTDTQY
TRBJ2-3 TRBV13 ASSLAGTHVDTQY